This T cell receptor (beta chain) came from a study of beta chain features in type 1 diabetes. General observations from the study: Patients' naive, central memory and regulatory TCRB repertoires appeared more alike than those of healthy donors. Cells with high TCR expression could be over-represented when cDNA is sequenced.

In regard to this clone: Its target is not known.

Germline V lookup: CDR1 SGHTA, CDR2 FQGNSA. Trimming stripped 2 bases from V and 0 bases from J, with 11 bases between. The CDR3 contains 15 residues. Since all of the isolated RNA was reverse transcribed, expressed TCRB transcripts were what got sequenced. Using immunoSEQ multiplex PCR, the repertoire was profiled, and TCRdb retains in-frame clones only, with some absent. The table records more than 300,000 clones, under 8.5% of them present only once. The rearrangement uses TRBV7-2 and TRBJ2-7; TRBD2 might be the D (6 bases). The clonotype comes from a woman between 18 and 29 years old in good health. The sample comprised central memory CD4+ T cells from blood. CDR3 loop: CASSLFEGGSYEQYF. The CDR3 DNA reads as TGTGCCAGCAGCTTATTTGAGGGAGGCTCCTACGAGCAGTACTTC.